This T cell receptor beta chain was sequenced in a study of regulatory dendritic cells for organ transplantation. Study results and caveats: Regulatory dendritic cells appeared to expand memory CD8+ clones less than mature ones.

Produced via immunoSEQ multiplex PCR; TCRdb's table is partial and in-frame only. The sample has 30,000 to 40,000 clones, roughly 91% seen once; the top ten hold approximately 0.059%. CDR1 and CDR2 (germline): KGHSH, LQKENI. The V end was cut by 3 bases, the J end by 11 bases, with 25 bases between. The CDR3 covers 16 residues. A remark on this clone: What it binds is not known.

The source material was naive CD4+ T cells from blood. The subset: CD45RA+ naive T cells. This chain connects TRBV18 to TRBJ1-1; tentative D call: TRBD1 (5 bases). The TCR comes from a human donor in good health. The CDR3 reads CASSPDPPGGGVRAFF. Here the CDR3 DNA reads TGTGCCAGCTCACCGGACCCTCCCGGCGGGGGAGTAAGGGCTTTCTTT. Together with reference TRBV18 and TRBJ1-1, the CDR3 gives the full variable domain: NAGVMQNPRHLVRRRGQEARLRCSPMKGHSHVYWYRQLPEEGLKFMVYLQKENIIDESGMPKERFSAEFPKEGPSILRIQQVVRGDSAAYFCASSPDPPGGGVRAFFGQGTRLTVV.